The present T cell receptor (beta chain) was sequenced within a study of T cell repertoires in aging, cancer and after chemotherapy. Study observations and caveats: The repertoire data cannot show anything about immunological memory following chemotherapy.

TRB rearrangements spanning V, D and J were amplified using mixed TRB-A/B primers. MiXCR, run by TCRdb on the multiplex PCR reads, gives a single entry per CDR3 protein. The sample lists thousands of distinct CDR3 sequences, 65% to 75% occurring once. TCR beta rearrangements were amplified from peripheral blood genomic DNA. V gave up 5 bases and J gave up 6 bases; unmatched junction bases: 7. The CDR3 contains 14 residues. This clonotype was recorded a few times. What it binds is not known. The chain couples TRBV12-3 or TRBV12-4 to TRBJ2-7; 10 bases are a match to TRBD1. Material: blood. The TCR was taken from a human donor with a solid tumor. Here the CDR3 DNA reads TGTGCCAGCAGTCAGACAGGGGGCTGGAGCGAGCAGTACTTC. It specifies CASSQTGGWSEQYF.